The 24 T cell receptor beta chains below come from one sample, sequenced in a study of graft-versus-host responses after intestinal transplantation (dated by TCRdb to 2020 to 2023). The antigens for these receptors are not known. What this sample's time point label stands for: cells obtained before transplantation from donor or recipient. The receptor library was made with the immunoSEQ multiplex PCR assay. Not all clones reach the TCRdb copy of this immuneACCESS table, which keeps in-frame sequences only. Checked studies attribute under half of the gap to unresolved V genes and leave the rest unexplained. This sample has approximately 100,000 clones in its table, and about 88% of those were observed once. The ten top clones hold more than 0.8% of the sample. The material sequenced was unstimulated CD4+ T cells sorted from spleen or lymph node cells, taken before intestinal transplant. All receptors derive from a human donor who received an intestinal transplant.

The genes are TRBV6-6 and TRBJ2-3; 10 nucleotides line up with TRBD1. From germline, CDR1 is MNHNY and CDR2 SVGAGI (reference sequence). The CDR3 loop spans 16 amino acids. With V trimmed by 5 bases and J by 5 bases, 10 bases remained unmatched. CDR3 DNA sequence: TGTGCCAGCAGTGGCCGGTCGGACAGGGGGAGAGATACGCAGTATTTT. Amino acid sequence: CASSGRSDRGRDTQYF.

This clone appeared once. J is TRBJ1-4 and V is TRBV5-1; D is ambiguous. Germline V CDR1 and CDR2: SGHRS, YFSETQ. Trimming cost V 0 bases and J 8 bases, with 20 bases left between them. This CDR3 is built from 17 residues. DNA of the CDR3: TGCGCCAGCAGCTTGGTGAGGCCGAATGCGGTAAACGAAAAACTGTTTTTT. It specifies CASSLVRPNAVNEKLFF.

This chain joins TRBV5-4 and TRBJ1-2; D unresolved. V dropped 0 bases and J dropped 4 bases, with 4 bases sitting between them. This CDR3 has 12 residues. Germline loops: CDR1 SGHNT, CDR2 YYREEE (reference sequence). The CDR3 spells CASSLDSYGYTF. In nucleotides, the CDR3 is TGTGCCAGCAGCTTGGATAGCTATGGCTACACCTTC.

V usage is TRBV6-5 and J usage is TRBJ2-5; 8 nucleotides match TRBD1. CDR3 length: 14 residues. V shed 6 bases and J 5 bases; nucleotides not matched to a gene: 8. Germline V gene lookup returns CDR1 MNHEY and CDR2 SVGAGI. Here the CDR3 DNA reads TGTGCCAGCAGCCCCCGGACAGGGAGGGAGACCCAGTACTTC. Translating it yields CASSPRTGRETQYF.

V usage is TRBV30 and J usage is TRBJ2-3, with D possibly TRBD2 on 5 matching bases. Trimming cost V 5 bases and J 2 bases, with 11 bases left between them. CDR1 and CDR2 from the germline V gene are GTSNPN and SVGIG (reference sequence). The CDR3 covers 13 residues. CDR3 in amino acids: CAWGSGPTDTQYF. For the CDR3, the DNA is TGTGCCTGGGGGAGCGGACCCACAGATACGCAGTATTTT.

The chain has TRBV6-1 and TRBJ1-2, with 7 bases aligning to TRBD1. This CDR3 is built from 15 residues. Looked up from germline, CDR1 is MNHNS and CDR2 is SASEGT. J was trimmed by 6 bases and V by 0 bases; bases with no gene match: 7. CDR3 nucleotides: TGTGCCAGCAGTGAAGCTTACAGGGGTTGGAATGGCTACACCTTC. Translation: CASSEAYRGWNGYTF.

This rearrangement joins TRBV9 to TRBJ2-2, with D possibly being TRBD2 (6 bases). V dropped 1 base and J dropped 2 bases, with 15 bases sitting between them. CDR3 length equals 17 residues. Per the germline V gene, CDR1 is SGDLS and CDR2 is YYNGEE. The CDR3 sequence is CASSVTTGTQNTGELFF. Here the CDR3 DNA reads TGTGCCAGCAGCGTAACAACCGGGACTCAAAACACCGGGGAGCTGTTTTTT.

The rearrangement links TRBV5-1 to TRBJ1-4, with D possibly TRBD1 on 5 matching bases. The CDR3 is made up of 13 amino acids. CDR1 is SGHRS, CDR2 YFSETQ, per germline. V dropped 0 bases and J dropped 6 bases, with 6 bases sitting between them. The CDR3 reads CASSLVTDEKLFF. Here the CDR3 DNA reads TGCGCCAGCAGCTTGGTGACAGATGAAAAACTGTTTTTT.

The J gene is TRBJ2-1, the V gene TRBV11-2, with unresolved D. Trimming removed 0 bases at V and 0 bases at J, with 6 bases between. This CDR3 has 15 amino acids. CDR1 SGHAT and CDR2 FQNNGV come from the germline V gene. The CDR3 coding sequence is TGTGCCAGCAGCTTAGACGCTAGCTCCTACAATGAGCAGTTCTTC. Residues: CASSLDASSYNEQFF.

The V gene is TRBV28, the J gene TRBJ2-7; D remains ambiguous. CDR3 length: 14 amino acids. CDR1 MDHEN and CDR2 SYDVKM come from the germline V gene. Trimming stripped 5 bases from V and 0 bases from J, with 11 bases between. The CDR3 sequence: CASSRLSVSYEQYF. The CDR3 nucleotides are TGTGCCAGCAGTCGCCTTTCCGTCTCCTACGAGCAGTACTTC.

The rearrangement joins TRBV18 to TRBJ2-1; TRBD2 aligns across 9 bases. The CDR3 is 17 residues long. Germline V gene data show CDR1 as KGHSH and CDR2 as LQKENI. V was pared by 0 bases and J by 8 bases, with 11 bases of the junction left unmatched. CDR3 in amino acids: CASSPPGAGGPFDEQFF. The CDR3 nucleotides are TGTGCCAGCTCACCACCGGGAGCGGGGGGACCGTTTGATGAGCAGTTCTTC.

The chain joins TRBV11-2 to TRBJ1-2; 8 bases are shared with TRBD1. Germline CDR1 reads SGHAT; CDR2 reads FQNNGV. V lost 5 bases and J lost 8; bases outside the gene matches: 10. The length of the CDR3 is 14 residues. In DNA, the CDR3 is TGTGCCAGCAGCCCGCTGATGGGACAGGCCGGCTACACCTTC. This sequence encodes CASSPLMGQAGYTF.

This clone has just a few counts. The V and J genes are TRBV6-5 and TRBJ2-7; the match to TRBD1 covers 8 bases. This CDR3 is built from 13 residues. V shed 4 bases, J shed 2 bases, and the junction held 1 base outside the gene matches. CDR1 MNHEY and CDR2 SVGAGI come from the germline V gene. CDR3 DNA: TGTGCCAGCAGTTCGGACAGGGCCTACGAGCAGTACTTC. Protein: CASSSDRAYEQYF.

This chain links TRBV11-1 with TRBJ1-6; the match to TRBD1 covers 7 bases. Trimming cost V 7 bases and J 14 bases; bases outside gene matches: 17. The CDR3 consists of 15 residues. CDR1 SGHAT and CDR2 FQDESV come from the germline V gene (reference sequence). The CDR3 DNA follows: TGTGCCAGCAATGATCAACGACAGGGAGAGGTAACCCTCCACTTT. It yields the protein CASNDQRQGEVTLHF.

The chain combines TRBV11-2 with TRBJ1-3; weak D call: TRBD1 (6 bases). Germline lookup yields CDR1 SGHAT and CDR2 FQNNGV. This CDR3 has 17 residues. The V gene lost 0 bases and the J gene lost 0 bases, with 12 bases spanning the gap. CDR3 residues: CASSLEGAGYSGNTIYF. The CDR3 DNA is TGTGCCAGCAGCTTAGAGGGGGCAGGCTACTCTGGAAACACCATATATTTT. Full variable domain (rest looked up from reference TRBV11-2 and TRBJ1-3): EAGVAQSPRYKIIEKRQSVAFWCNPISGHATLYWYQQILGQGPKLLIQFQNNGVVDDSQLPKDRFSAERLKGVDSTLKIQPAKLEDSAVYLCASSLEGAGYSGNTIYFGEGSWLTVV.

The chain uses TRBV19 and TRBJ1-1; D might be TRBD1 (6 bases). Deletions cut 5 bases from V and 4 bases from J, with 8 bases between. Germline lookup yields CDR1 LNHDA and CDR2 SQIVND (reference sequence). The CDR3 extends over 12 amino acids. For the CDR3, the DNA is TGTGCCAGTAGTCCACAGGGCACTGAAGCTTTCTTT. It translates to CASSPQGTEAFF.

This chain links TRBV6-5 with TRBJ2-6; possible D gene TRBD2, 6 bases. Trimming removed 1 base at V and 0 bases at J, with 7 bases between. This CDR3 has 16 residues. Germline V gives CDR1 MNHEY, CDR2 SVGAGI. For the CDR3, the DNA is TGTGCCAGCAGTTACTTCGGGGGCTCTGGGGCCAACGTCCTGACTTTC. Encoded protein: CASSYFGGSGANVLTF.

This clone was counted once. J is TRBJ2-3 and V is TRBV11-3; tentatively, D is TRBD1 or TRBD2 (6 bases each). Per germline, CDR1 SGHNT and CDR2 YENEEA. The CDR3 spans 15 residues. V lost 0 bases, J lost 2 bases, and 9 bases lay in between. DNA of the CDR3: TGTGCCAGCAGCTTAGACGGGGGCCCCACAGATACGCAGTATTTT. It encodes CASSLDGGPTDTQYF.

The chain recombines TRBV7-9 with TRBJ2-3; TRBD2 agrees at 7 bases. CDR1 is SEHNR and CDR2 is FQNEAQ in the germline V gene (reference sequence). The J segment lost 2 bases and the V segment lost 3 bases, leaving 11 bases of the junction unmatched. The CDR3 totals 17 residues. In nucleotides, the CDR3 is TGTGCCAGCAGCTTCGCCACAGGACTAGATCTCACAGATACGCAGTATTTT. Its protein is CASSFATGLDLTDTQYF. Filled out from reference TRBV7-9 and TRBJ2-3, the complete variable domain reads DTGVSQNPRHKITKRGQNVTFRCDPISEHNRLYWYRQTLGQGPEFLTYFQNEAQLEKSRLLSDRFSAERPKGSFSTLEIQRTEQGDSAMYLCASSFATGLDLTDTQYFGPGTRLTVL.

In DNA, the CDR3 is TGTGCCAGCAGTGACCGAGAAAATTCACCCCTCCACTTT. It yields the protein CASSDRENSPLHF. The V gene is TRBV2, the J gene TRBJ1-6; D not resolved. With 3 bases removed from V and 7 bases from J, the gap between germline ends came to 7 bases. The germline V gene encodes CDR1 SNHLY and CDR2 FYNNEI. The CDR3 is 13 amino acids.

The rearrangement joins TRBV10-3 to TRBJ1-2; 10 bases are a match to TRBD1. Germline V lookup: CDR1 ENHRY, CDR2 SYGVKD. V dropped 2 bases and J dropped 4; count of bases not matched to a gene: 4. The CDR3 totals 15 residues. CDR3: CAISEGQGGSYGYTF. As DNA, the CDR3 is TGTGCCATCAGTGAGGGACAGGGGGGCAGCTATGGCTACACCTTC.

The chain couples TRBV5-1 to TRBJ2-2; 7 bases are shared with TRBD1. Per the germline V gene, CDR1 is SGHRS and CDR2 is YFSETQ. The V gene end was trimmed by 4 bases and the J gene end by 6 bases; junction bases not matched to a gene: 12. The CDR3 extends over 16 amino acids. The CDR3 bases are TGCGCCAGCAGCCCCCGGGACAGCTCGTCTCCCGGGGAGCTGTTTTTT. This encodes CASSPRDSSSPGELFF.

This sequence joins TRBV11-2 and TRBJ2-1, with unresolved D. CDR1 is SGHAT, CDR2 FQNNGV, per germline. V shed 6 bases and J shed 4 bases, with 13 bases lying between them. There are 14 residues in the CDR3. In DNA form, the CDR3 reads TGTGCCAGCAGTAACAGAGCTAAATACAATGAGCAGTTCTTC. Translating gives CASSNRAKYNEQFF.

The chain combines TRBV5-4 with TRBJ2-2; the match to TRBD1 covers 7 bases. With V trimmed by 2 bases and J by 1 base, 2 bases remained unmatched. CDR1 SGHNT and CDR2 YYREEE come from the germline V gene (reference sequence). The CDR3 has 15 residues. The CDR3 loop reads CASSLRTGNTGELFF. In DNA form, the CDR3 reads TGTGCCAGCAGCTTACGGACAGGGAACACCGGGGAGCTGTTTTTT.